The 8 T cell receptor beta chains below come from one sample, sequenced in a study of T-cell reconstitution after alpha-beta-depleted transplantation in children. Unique molecular identifiers were incorporated when the TCRbeta library was constructed. TCRdb re-called the PCR reads with MiXCR, one entry per CDR3 protein. The sample has about 980,000 distinct CDR3 sequences; around 30% are singletons. The sample was PBMCs, mostly from graft donor cells, taken 360 days after TCRalphabeta/CD19-depleted stem cell transplant. The receptors come from a boy less than two years old who had a stem cell transplant for SCID, so the T cells may come from the graft donor.

The chain joins TRBV7-2 to TRBJ2-5, with TRBD2 matching 13 bases. From germline, CDR1 is SGHTA and CDR2 FQGNSA. This CDR3 region has 16 residues. The V segment lost 5 bases and the J segment 5 bases; nucleotides outside the gene matches: 8. CDR3 sequence reads: CASSPRLAGGHETQYF. The CDR3 region has the DNA TGTGCCAGCAGCCCCCGACTAGCGGGGGGACACGAGACCCAGTACTTC. Variable domain in full (rest from reference TRBV7-2 and TRBJ2-5): GAGVSQSPSNKVTEKGKDVELRCDPISGHTALYWYRQSLGQGLEFLIYFQGNSAPDKSGLPSDRFSAERTGGSVSTLTIQRTQQEDSAVYLCASSPRLAGGHETQYFGPGTRLLVL.

The chain combines TRBV9 with TRBJ2-2; the match to TRBD1 covers 11 bases. V gave up 0 bases and J gave up 2 bases; unmatched junction bases: 0. CDR3 size: 16 residues. Per germline, CDR1 SGDLS and CDR2 YYNGEE. The CDR3 spells CASSVGTGGNTGELFF. DNA of the CDR3: TGTGCCAGCAGCGTAGGGACAGGGGGCAACACCGGGGAGCTGTTTTTT.

This rearrangement joins TRBV29-1 to TRBJ2-5; a weak D match, TRBD2 (6 bases). Trimming left V 5 bases short and J 2 bases short, with 15 bases between. The germline CDR1 and CDR2 sequences are SQVTM and ANQGSEA. The CDR3 length is 14 residues. CDR3 coding DNA: TGCAGCGTTCCTCGGGGGACGCCACAAGAGACCCAGTACTTC. Encoded protein: CSVPRGTPQETQYF.

The gene calls are TRBV29-1 and TRBJ2-7; possibly TRBD2 for D (5 bases). V shed 0 bases and J shed 2 bases, with 8 bases lying between them. Germline lookup yields CDR1 SQVTM and CDR2 ANQGSEA. The CDR3 contains 13 residues. CDR3 amino acids: CSVEDGDAYEQYF. The CDR3 DNA is TGCAGCGTTGAAGACGGGGATGCCTACGAGCAGTACTTC.

This clonotype was observed a few times. The rearrangement joins TRBV20-1 to TRBJ2-5; 10 nucleotides align to TRBD2. The CDR3 sequence is 14 residues long. Germline CDR1 reads DFQATT; CDR2 reads SNEGSKA (reference sequence). The V gene end was trimmed by 6 bases and the J gene end by 1 base; junction bases not matched to a gene: 5. The CDR3 DNA reads as TGCAGTGCGACCCGACTAGCGGGCCAAGAGACCCAGTACTTC. Amino acid sequence: CSATRLAGQETQYF.

This clonotype was counted a single time. This rearrangement joins TRBV7-9 to TRBJ2-1; 10 bases align to TRBD1. From germline, CDR1 is SEHNR and CDR2 FQNEAQ (reference sequence). This CDR3 is built from 15 residues. After removal of 5 bases from V and 6 bases from J, the junction contained 7 bases not matched to a gene. The DNA for the CDR3 is TGTGCCAGCAGCGACCGGGACAGGGGAGGCAATGAGCAGTTCTTC. It yields the protein CASSDRDRGGNEQFF.

This clonotype was recorded at least ten times. This chain links TRBV28 with TRBJ2-7; D is ambiguous. This CDR3 is built from 15 residues. CDR1 is MDHEN and CDR2 is SYDVKM in the germline V gene. V shed 7 bases and J shed 0 bases, with 16 bases lying between them. The CDR3 sequence: CASTPAQTSSYEQYF. CDR3 sequence (DNA): TGTGCCAGCACCCCGGCCCAGACGAGCTCCTACGAGCAGTACTTC.

This clonotype showed up just a few times. The chain recombines TRBV5-5 with TRBJ2-1, with D unclear. Trimming removed 5 bases from V and 0 bases from J, with 15 bases in between. In germline, CDR1 is SGHKS, CDR2 YYEKEE (reference sequence). This CDR3 contains 16 residues. The DNA for the CDR3 is TGTGCCAGCAGATCGACGCGTACTCTCTCCTACAATGAGCAGTTCTTC. Its translation is CASRSTRTLSYNEQFF.